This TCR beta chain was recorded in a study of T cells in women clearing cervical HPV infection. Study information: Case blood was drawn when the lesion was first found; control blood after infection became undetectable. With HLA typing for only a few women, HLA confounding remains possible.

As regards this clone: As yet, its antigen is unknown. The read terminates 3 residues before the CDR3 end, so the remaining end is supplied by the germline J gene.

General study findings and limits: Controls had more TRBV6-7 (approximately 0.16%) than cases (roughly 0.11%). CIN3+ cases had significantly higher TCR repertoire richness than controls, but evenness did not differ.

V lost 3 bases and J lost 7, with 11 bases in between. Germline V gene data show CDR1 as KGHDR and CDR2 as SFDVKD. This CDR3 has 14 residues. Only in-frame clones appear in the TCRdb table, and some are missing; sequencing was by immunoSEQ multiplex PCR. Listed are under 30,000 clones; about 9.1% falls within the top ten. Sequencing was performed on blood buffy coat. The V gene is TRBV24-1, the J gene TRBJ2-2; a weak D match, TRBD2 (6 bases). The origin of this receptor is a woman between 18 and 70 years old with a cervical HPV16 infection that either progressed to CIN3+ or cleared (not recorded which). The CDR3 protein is CATSDPGGIGELFF. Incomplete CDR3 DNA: TGTGCCACCAGTGATCCCGGGGGAATCGGGGAG.